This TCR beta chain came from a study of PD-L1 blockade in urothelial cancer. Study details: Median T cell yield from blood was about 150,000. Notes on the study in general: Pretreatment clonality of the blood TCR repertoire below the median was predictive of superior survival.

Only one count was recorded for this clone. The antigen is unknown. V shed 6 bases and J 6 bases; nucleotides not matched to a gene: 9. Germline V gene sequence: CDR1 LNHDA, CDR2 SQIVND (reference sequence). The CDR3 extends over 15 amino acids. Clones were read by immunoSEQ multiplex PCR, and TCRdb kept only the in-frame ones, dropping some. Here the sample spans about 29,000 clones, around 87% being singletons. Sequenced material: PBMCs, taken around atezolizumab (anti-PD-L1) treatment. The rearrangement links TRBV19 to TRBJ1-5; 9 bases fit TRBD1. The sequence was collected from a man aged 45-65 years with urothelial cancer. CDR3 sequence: CASSLPGQGGQPQHF. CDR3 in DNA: TGTGCCAGTAGCCTACCGGGACAGGGAGGTCAGCCCCAGCATTTT.